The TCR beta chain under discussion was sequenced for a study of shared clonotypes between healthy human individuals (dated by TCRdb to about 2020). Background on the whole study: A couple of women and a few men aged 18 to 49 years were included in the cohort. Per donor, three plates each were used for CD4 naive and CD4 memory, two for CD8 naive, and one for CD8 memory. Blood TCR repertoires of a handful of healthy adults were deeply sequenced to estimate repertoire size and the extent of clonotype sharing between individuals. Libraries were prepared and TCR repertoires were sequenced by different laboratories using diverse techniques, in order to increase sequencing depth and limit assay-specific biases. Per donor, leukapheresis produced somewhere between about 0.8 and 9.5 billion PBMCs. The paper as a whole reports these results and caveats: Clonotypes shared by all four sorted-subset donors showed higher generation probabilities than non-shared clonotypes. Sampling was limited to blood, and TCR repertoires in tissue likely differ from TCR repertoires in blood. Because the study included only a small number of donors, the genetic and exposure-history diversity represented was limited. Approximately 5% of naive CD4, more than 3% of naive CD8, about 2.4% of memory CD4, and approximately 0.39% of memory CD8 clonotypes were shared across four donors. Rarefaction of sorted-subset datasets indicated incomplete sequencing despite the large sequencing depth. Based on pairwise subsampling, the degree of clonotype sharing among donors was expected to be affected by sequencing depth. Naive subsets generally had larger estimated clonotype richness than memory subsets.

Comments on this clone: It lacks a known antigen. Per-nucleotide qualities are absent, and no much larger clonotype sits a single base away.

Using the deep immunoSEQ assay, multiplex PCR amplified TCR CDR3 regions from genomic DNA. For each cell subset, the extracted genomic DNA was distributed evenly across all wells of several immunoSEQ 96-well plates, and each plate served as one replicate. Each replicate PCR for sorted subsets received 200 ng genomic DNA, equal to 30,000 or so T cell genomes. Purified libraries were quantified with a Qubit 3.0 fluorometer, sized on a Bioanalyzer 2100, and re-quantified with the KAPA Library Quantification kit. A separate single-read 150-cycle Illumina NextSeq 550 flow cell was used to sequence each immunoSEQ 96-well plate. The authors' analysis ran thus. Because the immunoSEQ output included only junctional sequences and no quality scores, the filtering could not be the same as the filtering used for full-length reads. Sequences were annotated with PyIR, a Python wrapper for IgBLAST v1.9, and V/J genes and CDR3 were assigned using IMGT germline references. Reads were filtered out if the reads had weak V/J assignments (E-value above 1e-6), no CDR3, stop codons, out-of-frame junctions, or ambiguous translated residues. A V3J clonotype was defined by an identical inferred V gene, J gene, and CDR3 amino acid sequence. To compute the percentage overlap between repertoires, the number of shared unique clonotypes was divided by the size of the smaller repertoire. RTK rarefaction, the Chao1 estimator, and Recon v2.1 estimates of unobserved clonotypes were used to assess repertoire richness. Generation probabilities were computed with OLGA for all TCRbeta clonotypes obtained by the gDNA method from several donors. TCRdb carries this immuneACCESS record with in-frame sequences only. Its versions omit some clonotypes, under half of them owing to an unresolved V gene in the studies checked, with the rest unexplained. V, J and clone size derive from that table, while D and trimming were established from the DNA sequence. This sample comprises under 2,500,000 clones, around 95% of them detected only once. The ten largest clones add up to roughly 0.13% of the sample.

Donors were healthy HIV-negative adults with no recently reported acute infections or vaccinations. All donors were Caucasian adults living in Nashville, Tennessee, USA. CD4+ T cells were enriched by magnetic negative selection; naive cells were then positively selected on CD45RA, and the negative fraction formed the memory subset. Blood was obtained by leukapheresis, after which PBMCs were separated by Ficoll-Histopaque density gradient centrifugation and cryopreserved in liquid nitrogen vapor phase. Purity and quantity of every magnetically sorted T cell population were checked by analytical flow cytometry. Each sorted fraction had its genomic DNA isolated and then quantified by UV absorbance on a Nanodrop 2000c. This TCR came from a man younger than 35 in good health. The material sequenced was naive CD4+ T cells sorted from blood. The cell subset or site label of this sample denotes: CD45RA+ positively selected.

The base sequence is TGTGCCAGCAGTATCGGACAGGTCTCCTACAATGAGCAGTTCTTC. Its product reads: CASSIGQVSYNEQFF. The chain links TRBV6-6 with TRBJ2-1, and 7 junction bases match TRBD1. According to the germline V gene (reference sequence), CDR1 reads MNHNY and CDR2 reads SVGAGI. Unmatched junction bases come to 4, with V trimmed by 5 bases and J by 0 bases. The CDR3 has 15 amino acids, counting the end cysteine and phenylalanine. The entry retains the CDR3 DNA only, 45 bases that are in frame from base 1.